The clone carrying this T cell receptor (beta chain) was seen a few times. The CDR3 extends over 15 amino acids. Germline V gene sequence: CDR1 MNHEY, CDR2 SMNVEV (reference sequence). V lost 2 bases and J lost 5; bases outside the gene matches: 3. The data derive from a study of cytomegalovirus exposure and HLA in healthy donors. The study ran its PCR with 60 Vbeta and 13 Jbeta primers. TCRdb's table, derived via immunoSEQ multiplex PCR, lists solely in-frame clones and lacks some. The sample shows over 130,000 clones, roughly 77% of them seen only once. This clonotype originated in a human donor in good health. Sequencing was carried out using PBMCs. The chain uses TRBV27 and TRBJ2-1; 10 bases agree with TRBD2. The CDR3 DNA reads TGTGCCAGCAGTTTAACTAGCGGGAACCACAATGAGCAGTTCTTC. Its translation: CASSLTSGNHNEQFF.